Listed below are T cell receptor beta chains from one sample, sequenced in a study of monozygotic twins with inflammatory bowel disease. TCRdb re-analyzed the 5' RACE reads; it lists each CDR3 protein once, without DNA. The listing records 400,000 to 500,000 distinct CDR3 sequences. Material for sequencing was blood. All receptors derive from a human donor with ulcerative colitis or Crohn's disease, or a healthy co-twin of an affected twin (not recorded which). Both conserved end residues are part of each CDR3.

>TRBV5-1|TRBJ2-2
CASSFEGLAGDPTGELFF
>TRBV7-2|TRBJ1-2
CASSLRTNGYTF
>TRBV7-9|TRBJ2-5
CASSIGTGTGETQYF
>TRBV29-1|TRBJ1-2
CSVEAGRDTYGYTF
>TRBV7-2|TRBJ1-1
CASSLANRRTEAFF
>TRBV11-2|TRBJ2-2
CASSLEGRLTNTGELFF
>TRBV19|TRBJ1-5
CASSGQSSQPQHF
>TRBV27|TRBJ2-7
CASSRSRGLARSSYEQYF
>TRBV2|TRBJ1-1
CASSESPSRGAFF
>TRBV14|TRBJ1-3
CASSQGISSGNTIYF
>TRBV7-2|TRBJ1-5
CASARVTNQPQHF
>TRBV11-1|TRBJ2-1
CASSWFGGDLFLYNEQFF
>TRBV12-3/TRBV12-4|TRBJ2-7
CASSLSGPGQYF
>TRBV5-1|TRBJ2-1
CASSPISGSTYNEQFF
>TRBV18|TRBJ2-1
CASSPPSGRITNEQFF
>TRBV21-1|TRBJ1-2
CASSKAQNTGGYTF
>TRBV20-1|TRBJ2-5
CSARGVAGVRETQYF
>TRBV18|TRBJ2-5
CASSPNRETQYF
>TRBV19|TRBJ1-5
CASSAGQYSNQPQHF
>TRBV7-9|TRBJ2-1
CASSLDGGSYNEQFF
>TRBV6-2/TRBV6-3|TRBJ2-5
CASSTPGKETQYF
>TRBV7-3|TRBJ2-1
CASSPGLIDEQFF